This T cell receptor (beta chain) was captured by sequencing in a study of T cell responses to AZD1222 COVID-19 vaccine. The length of the CDR3 is 15 residues. The V end lost 6 bases, the J end lost 5 bases, and 19 bases lay between the germline ends. CDR1 LGHNA and CDR2 YSLEER come from the germline V gene. The assay was immunoSEQ multiplex PCR, and TCRdb's table has in-frame clones only and misses some. The sample carries tens of thousands of clones, roughly nine tenths recorded once. Comment on this clone: The target antigen is unknown.

Whole-study results and caveats: Donor demographics were predominantly white British with a female majority; clonal diversity may be underestimated. Reportedly, nearly half of unique spike TCRs recognized epitopes outside B.1.351/B.1.1.7 mutations. Along spike, vaccine-associated CD4 TCRs were found throughout, with dominance at 160-218 and 743-854.

The TCR originated in an adult in good health. The chain recombines TRBV4-3 with TRBJ1-2, with TRBD1 as a possible D gene (5 bases). Specimen: peripheral blood, collected on day 0 of AZD1222 vaccination. The CDR3 bases are TGCGCCAGCAGGTATACAGGCAGGGAAGTTTATGGCTACACCTTC. Its translation: CASRYTGREVYGYTF.